A selection of T cell receptor beta chains follows, all from one sample in a study of early T cells in non-severe SARS-CoV-2 infection. TCRdb itself ran the 5' RACE reads through MiXCR, one entry per CDR3 protein. This sample has some 45,000 distinct CDR3 sequences, with about 4% found just once. Sequenced: whole blood. The source of these receptors is an adult who was a healthcare worker with PCR-confirmed SARS-CoV-2 infection or an uninfected control (not recorded which). Both conserved end residues are part of each CDR3. Fields, in order: J gene, clone size, D gene, V gene, CDR3 DNA, CDR3 protein. The D gene is left open where the match is weak. Clone size appears in some rows only: once, few, many, or a class for an expanded clone.

TRBJ2-7 many NA TRBV5-6 TGTGCCAGCAGCTTTATCCACGAGCAGTACTTC CASSFIHEQYF
TRBJ2-1 many NA TRBV10-3 TGTGCCATCAGTGGGCTTGGGGGCGATGAGCAGTTCTTC CAISGLGGDEQFF
TRBJ2-5 many TRBD2 TRBV10-3 TGTGCCATCAGTGATTCGGGAGGTCAAGAGACCCAGTACTTC CAISDSGGQETQYF
TRBJ2-1 few TRBD2 TRBV19 TGTGCCAGTAGAGCGGGGGATGATGAGCAGTTCTTC CASRAGDDEQFF
TRBJ2-1 many TRBD2 TRBV7-2 TGTGCCAGCAGCCTATCACTAGCGGGAGGCCATGAGCAGTTCTTC CASSLSLAGGHEQFF
TRBJ2-5 many NA TRBV7-3 TGTGCCAGCAGCCCCTCGGGGGCTGAGACCCAGTACTTC CASSPSGAETQYF
TRBJ1-6 many NA TRBV20-1 TGCAGTGCTATCGGACCGACAGCGGATTCACCCCTCCACTTT CSAIGPTADSPLHF
TRBJ2-5 many NA TRBV7-2 TGTGCCAGCAGCTTAGTAACGGGAGTCGGGGAGACCCAGTACTTC CASSLVTGVGETQYF
TRBJ2-5 few TRBD2 TRBV7-2 TGTGCCAGCAGCCAATCCCCCAGCGGGGAAGGGACCCAGTACTTC CASSQSPSGEGTQYF
TRBJ1-2 many NA TRBV25-1 TGTGCCAGCAGTGAGCAGGGCTATGGCTACACCTTC CASSEQGYGYTF
TRBJ1-4 many NA TRBV7-9 TGTGCCAGCAGCTCCTTTAATGAAAAACTGTTTTTT CASSSFNEKLFF
TRBJ1-1 NA NA TRBV20-1 TGCAGTGCTAGAGCGGGGGAAGCTGAAGCTTTCTTT CSARAGEAEAFF
TRBJ1-5 medium-sized NA TRBV12-3/TRBV12-4 TGTGCCAGCAGTTTTACCTCCAATCAGCCCCAGCATTTT CASSFTSNQPQHF
TRBJ2-3 medium-sized TRBD2 TRBV7-9 TGTGCCAGCAGCGGATCGGGACTAGCGGGAGGGCCGACAGATACGCAGTATTTT CASSGSGLAGGPTDTQYF
TRBJ2-5 many NA TRBV29-1 TGCAGCGTTCCGGATCAGGGCCCAGGAGAGACCCAGTACTTC CSVPDQGPGETQYF
TRBJ2-2 few NA TRBV7-8 TGTGCCAGCAGCTTAGTTTCAGCGCACACCGGGGAGCTGTTTTTT CASSLVSAHTGELFF
TRBJ2-3 NA TRBD1 TRBV6-6 TGTGCCAGCAGTAAGGGACAGACAGATACGCAGTATTTT CASSKGQTDTQYF
TRBJ1-5 many TRBD1 TRBV6-2/TRBV6-3 TGTGCCAGCAGAGACGGACAGGAGGCTCAGCCCCAGCATTTT CASRDGQEAQPQHF
TRBJ2-7 many NA TRBV6-2/TRBV6-3 TGTGCCACGGGACTCGGCTACGAGCAGTACTTC CATGLGYEQYF
TRBJ1-5 NA NA TRBV6-1 TGTGCCAGCAGTGAAGGGTATAGCAATCAGCCCCAGCATTTT CASSEGYSNQPQHF
TRBJ2-1 many TRBD2 TRBV7-2 TGTGCCAGCAGCTTAGTAAGAGTGGTTACGGGAGGGCGACACAATGAGCAGTTCTTC CASSLVRVVTGGRHNEQFF
TRBJ2-1 many NA TRBV29-1 TGCAGCGCTAACAGGGTTCCAAGTGAGCAGTTCTTC CSANRVPSEQFF
TRBJ2-1 many TRBD1 TRBV3-1 TGTGCCAGCAGCCGACCGGGACAGGGCCGCGATGAGCAGTTCTTC CASSRPGQGRDEQFF
TRBJ2-7 many NA TRBV5-8 TGTGCCAGCAGCTTCGTCCAGAGCCTACGGGAGCAGTACTTC CASSFVQSLREQYF
TRBJ2-7 many TRBD2 TRBV20-1 TGCAGTGCTTTATTAGCGGGGGGGACCTACGAGCAGTACTTC CSALLAGGTYEQYF
TRBJ2-3 few NA TRBV3-1 TGTGCCAGCAGCTCGCGACTCCCGACAGAAACAGATACGCAGTATTTT CASSSRLPTETDTQYF
TRBJ1-2 many NA TRBV6-1 TGTGCCAGCGAGGTTAAGGAACAGGGTGGCTTGCGGGGCTACACCTTC CASEVKEQGGLRGYTF
TRBJ2-7 many TRBD1 TRBV10-3 TGTGCCATCCGGGATCCTCAGGGGGCGTTTGAGAACGAGCAGTACTTC CAIRDPQGAFENEQYF